This TCR beta chain was sequenced during a study of cytomegalovirus exposure and HLA in healthy donors. In the study overall: Roughly 170 million T cells yielded 117 million unique TCR beta sequences in earlier analysis.

With respect to this clone: Antigen specificity is unknown.

Study findings and constraints: Cytomegalovirus-associated status was assigned to some 180 TCR beta chains.

Germline CDR1 KGHSH, CDR2 LQKENI. V lost 2 bases and J lost 4, with 20 bases in between. This CDR3 region has 17 residues. Nominal health characterized the donors when sampled, though unrecorded immune exposures were likely. Vbeta (60) and Jbeta (13) primers were used in the PCR. The repertoire was sequenced with immunoSEQ multiplex PCR; TCRdb's copy has only in-frame clones and lacks some. The data contain approximately 110,000 clones, roughly 77% of them singletons. The sequenced material came from PBMCs. This chain links TRBV18 with TRBJ1-1; D possibly corresponds to TRBD1 (6 bases). This clonotype originated in a woman younger than 45 in good health and CMV-seronegative. CDR3 residues: CASSPTHQGLIGTEAFF. The CDR3 coding sequence is TGTGCCAGCTCACCAACTCATCAGGGGCTTATAGGCACTGAAGCTTTCTTT.